The 22 T cell receptor beta chains reported below all come from one sample, sequenced in a study of T cells in localized non-small cell lung cancer (dated by TCRdb to the early 2020s). Libraries were prepared through the immunoSEQ multiplex PCR assay. TCRdb took this table from immuneACCESS and kept in-frame rearrangements with V and J called. Such tables lack part of the clones; where checked against another copy, unresolved V genes explain under half of the gap, and the rest is unexplained. The sample table contains around 6,400 clones; only one count was recorded for roughly half of them. The ten largest clones take up about 4.1% of the sample. The source was lymph node tissue, collected before any cancer treatment. These receptors were obtained from a man between 35 and 75 years old with stage I lung adenocarcinoma.

The rearrangement joins TRBV15 to TRBJ2-1, with D perhaps TRBD1 (7 bases). The CDR3 is 15 residues long. The V end lost 5 bases, the J end lost 5 bases, and 16 bases lay between the germline ends. Germline V lookup: CDR1 LNHNV, CDR2 YYDKDF (reference sequence). CDR3 nucleotide sequence: TGTGCCACCAGCTGGGGGGCACAGGGGAACAATGAGCAGTTCTTC. Amino acids: CATSWGAQGNNEQFF.

This chain connects TRBV28 to TRBJ1-4; D gene unclear. CDR3 size: 14 residues. Germline CDR1 and CDR2: MDHEN and SYDVKM. V gave up 2 bases and J gave up 3 bases, with 7 bases separating them. CDR3 coding DNA: TGTGCCAGCAGTTTAAGAGGATCTAATGAAAAACTGTTTTTT. Translated, it gives CASSLRGSNEKLFF.

This chain uses TRBV14 with TRBJ2-7; D might be TRBD1 or TRBD2, each matching 5 bases. The CDR3 is made up of 14 amino acids. Trimming took off 0 bases at V and 6 bases at J, with 12 bases between the two ends. The germline gives CDR1 SGHDN, CDR2 FVKESK. DNA of the CDR3: TGTGCCAGCAGCCAAGAGGGGGTTATCTTCGAGCAGTACTTC. This sequence encodes CASSQEGVIFEQYF.

This chain uses TRBV18 with TRBJ1-2; the match to TRBD1 covers 7 bases. V lost 2 bases, J lost 4 bases, and 4 bases stayed unmatched. The CDR3 is made up of 14 amino acids. Germline CDR1 KGHSH, CDR2 LQKENI. The CDR3 DNA is TGTGCCAGCTCACCAGGCGGACAGGTCTATGGCTACACCTTC. Protein product: CASSPGGQVYGYTF.

V gene TRBV28 combines with J gene TRBJ1-6, with TRBD1 as a possible D gene (5 bases). The CDR3 length is 14 residues. Trimming removed 8 bases from V and 0 bases from J, with 8 bases in between. Germline CDR1 reads MDHEN; CDR2 reads SYDVKM. In DNA, the CDR3 is TGTGCCAGCGCAGGGAGCTCCTATAATTCACCCCTCCACTTT. Translating gives CASAGSSYNSPLHF.

This chain connects TRBV29-1 to TRBJ2-5; D uncertain. Trimming took off 3 bases at V and 3 bases at J, with 11 bases between the two ends. Per germline, CDR1 SQVTM and CDR2 ANQGSEA. CDR3 length: 13 amino acids. CDR3 in DNA: TGCAGCGTTGAGCCTCGGGCCGAAGAGACCCAGTACTTC. This gives the protein CSVEPRAEETQYF.

J is TRBJ2-1 and V is TRBV19, with 11 nucleotides matching TRBD2. CDR1 is LNHDA, CDR2 SQIVND, per germline (reference sequence). CDR3 length: 17 amino acids. Trimming removed 4 bases from V and 6 bases from J; junction bases left unmatched: 11. CDR3 DNA: TGTGCCAGTAGTACAGCCGGGACTAGCGGAGTCGTCAATGAGCAGTTCTTC. As protein: CASSTAGTSGVVNEQFF.

The rearrangement uses TRBV28 and TRBJ2-3, with 8 bases lining up with TRBD1. Trimming took 9 bases from V and 1 from J; bases not matched to a gene: 6. Germline V gene data show CDR1 as MDHEN and CDR2 as SYDVKM. The CDR3 has 14 amino acids. CDR3 protein: CASMDRVRTDTQYF. The CDR3 nucleotides are TGTGCCAGTATGGACAGGGTTCGCACAGATACGCAGTATTTT.

This chain joins TRBV28 and TRBJ2-1; 9 bases are shared with TRBD2. The CDR3 totals 13 residues. V shed 7 bases and J 9 bases; nucleotides not matched to a gene: 7. Germline CDR1 is MDHEN and CDR2 is SYDVKM. CDR3 nucleotides: TGTGCCAGCATCCGGCGGGAGGGTGCTGAGCAGTTCTTC. This sequence encodes CASIRREGAEQFF.

This chain links TRBV19 with TRBJ1-2; no definite D call. The V gene's germline CDR1 is LNHDA and CDR2 SQIVND (reference sequence). V dropped 7 bases and J dropped 6 bases, with 15 bases sitting between them. The CDR3 is 13 amino acids. CDR3 DNA: TGTGCCAGTAATGAGCAAGGGTACGATGGCTACACCTTC. This codes for CASNEQGYDGYTF.

The rearrangement links TRBV28 to TRBJ1-2; a weak D match, TRBD1 (6 bases). Germline loops: CDR1 MDHEN, CDR2 SYDVKM. The CDR3 runs 13 residues. Deletions cut 5 bases from V and 5 bases from J, with 12 bases between. The CDR3 coding sequence is TGTGCCAGCAGTCCCGACAGGTCGTATGGCTACACCTTC. Translation gives CASSPDRSYGYTF.

This sequence joins TRBV30 and TRBJ2-7; no reliable D call. CDR3 size: 15 residues. Per germline, CDR1 GTSNPN and CDR2 SVGIG (reference sequence). The V end was cut by 3 bases, the J end by 1 base, with 16 bases between. The CDR3 DNA sequence: TGTGCCTGGAGCGACTCGTGGCTAGGTTCCTACGAGCAGTACTTC. Protein sequence: CAWSDSWLGSYEQYF.

This chain links TRBV30 with TRBJ2-7; 8 nucleotides align to TRBD1. Germline V CDR1 and CDR2: GTSNPN, SVGIG (reference sequence). This CDR3 is built from 14 residues. J lost 0 bases, V lost 4 bases, and 5 bases had no gene match. DNA for the CDR3: TGTGCCTGGAAAGGGGACAGGAGCTCCTACGAGCAGTACTTC. It translates to CAWKGDRSSYEQYF.

This chain joins TRBV6-8 and TRBJ1-1; no reliable D call. The length of the CDR3 is 12 residues. Germline CDR1 is MNHGY and CDR2 is SAAAGT. Trimming took 4 bases from V and 2 from J, leaving 5 bases between them. For the CDR3, the DNA is TGTGCCAGCAGTTCCATAAACACTGAAGCTTTCTTT. Its protein is CASSSINTEAFF.

In the case of this clone: At one end, the junction sequence differs from germline, possibly due to a read error. V and J are TRBV19 and TRBJ2-7; no reliable D call. This CDR3 comprises 13 residues. Looked up from germline, CDR1 is LNHDA and CDR2 is SQIVND (reference sequence). The CDR3 spells CASRNTASYEQYF. The CDR3 nucleotides are TGTGCCAGTAGGAACACGGCATCCTACGAGCAATACTTC.

This clone occurred a few times. V gene TRBV14 combines with J gene TRBJ2-7; tentatively, D is TRBD2 (7 bases). V lost 1 base and J 7 bases, leaving 14 bases between the germline ends. This CDR3 contains 14 residues. CDR1 is SGHDN and CDR2 is FVKESK in the germline V gene. CDR3 protein: CASSQGGRGREQYF. The DNA of the CDR3 is TGTGCCAGCAGCCAAGGGGGGCGGGGGCGAGAGCAGTACTTC.

V and J are TRBV11-3 and TRBJ2-3; weak D call: TRBD2 (7 bases). CDR3 size: 18 residues. The germline V gene has CDR1 SGHNT and CDR2 YENEEA. Trimming took off 5 bases at V and 2 bases at J, with 23 bases between the two ends. The CDR3 loop reads CASSQGGLTSWNTDTQYF. CDR3 in DNA: TGTGCCAGCAGCCAAGGGGGACTAACGTCGTGGAACACAGATACGCAGTATTTT.

The chain uses TRBV30 and TRBJ2-7; D assignment may be TRBD1 or TRBD2 (5 bases each). This CDR3 has 13 residues. The V gene's germline CDR1 is GTSNPN and CDR2 SVGIG (reference sequence). Trimming shortened V by 0 bases and J by 3 bases, and 9 bases separated the two germline ends. CDR3 sequence reads: CAWSVQGDYEQYF. The CDR3 DNA reads as TGTGCCTGGAGTGTGCAGGGAGACTACGAGCAGTACTTC. Supplemented by reference TRBV30 and TRBJ2-7, the full variable domain reads SQTIHQWPATLVQPVGSPLSLECTVEGTSNPNLYWYRQAAGRGLQLLFYSVGIGQISSEVPQNLSASRPQDRQFILSSKKLLLSDSGFYLCAWSVQGDYEQYFGPGTRLTVT.

The chain employs TRBV5-1 and TRBJ2-2; possible D gene TRBD1, 6 bases. Germline V gene sequence: CDR1 SGHRS, CDR2 YFSETQ. The CDR3 has 15 amino acids. Trimming stripped 1 base from V and 0 bases from J, with 7 bases between. The CDR3 DNA reads as TGCGCCAGCAGCTTGTGGGGGCCGAACACCGGGGAGCTGTTTTTT. This sequence encodes CASSLWGPNTGELFF.

This clone has a single count. Mismatch with germline at one junction end may stem from a read error. The genes are TRBV18 and TRBJ2-3; 8 bases map to TRBD2. Germline CDR1 is KGHSH and CDR2 is LQKENI. The CDR3 extends over 14 amino acids. CDR3 region: CASSPREAGALGDF. CDR3 DNA sequence: TGTGCCAGCTCACCACGGGAAGCGGGGGCCCTAGGTGATTTT.

The V gene is TRBV6-7, the J gene TRBJ1-5; perhaps TRBD1 as D (6 bases). TRBV6-7 is annotated as an ORF whose role is uncertain. The V end was cut by 6 bases, the J end by 0 bases, with 12 bases between. The CDR3 is 15 amino acids. Here the CDR3 reads CASRDRGVSNQPQHF. Written as DNA, the CDR3 is TGTGCCAGCAGAGATAGGGGGGTTAGCAATCAGCCCCAGCATTTT.

This clone was counted a few times. The V and J genes are TRBV1 and TRBJ1-1. TRBV1 is labeled a pseudogene. This CDR3 has 15 amino acids. CDR3 DNA: TGCGCCAGCAGCCAAGAGCCGCTGGAGAGCACTGAAGCTTTCTTT. Its translation: CASSQEPLESTEAFF.